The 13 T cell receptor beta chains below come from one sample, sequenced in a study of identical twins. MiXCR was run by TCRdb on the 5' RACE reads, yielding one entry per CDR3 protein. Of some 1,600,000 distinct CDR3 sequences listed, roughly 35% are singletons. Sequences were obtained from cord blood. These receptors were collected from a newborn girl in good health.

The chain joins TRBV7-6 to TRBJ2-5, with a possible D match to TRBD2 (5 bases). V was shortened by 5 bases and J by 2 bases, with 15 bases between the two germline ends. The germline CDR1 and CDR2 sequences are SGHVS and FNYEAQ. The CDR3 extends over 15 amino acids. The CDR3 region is CASSLSLTRQETQYF. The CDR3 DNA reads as TGTGCCAGCAGCCTAAGCCTCACTAGACAAGAGACCCAGTACTTC.

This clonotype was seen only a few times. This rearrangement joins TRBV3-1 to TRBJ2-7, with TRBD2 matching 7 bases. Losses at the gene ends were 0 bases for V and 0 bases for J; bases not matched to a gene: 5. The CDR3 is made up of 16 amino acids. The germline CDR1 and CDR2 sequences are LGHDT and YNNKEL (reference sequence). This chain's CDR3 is CASSQDRPSGSYEQYF. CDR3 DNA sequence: TGTGCCAGCAGCCAAGATCGGCCTAGCGGCTCCTACGAGCAGTACTTC.

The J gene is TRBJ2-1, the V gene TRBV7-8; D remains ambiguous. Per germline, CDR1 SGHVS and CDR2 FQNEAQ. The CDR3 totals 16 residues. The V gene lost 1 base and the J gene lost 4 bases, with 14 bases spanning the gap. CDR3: CASSLGSTLSYNEQFF. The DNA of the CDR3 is TGTGCCAGCAGCTTAGGGTCGACTTTATCATACAATGAGCAGTTCTTC.

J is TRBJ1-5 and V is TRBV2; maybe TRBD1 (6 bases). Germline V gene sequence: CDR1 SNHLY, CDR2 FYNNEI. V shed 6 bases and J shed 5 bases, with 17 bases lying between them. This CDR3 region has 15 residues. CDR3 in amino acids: CASSREGGADQPQHF. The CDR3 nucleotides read TGTGCCAGCAGCCGGGAGGGGGGCGCGGATCAGCCCCAGCATTTT.

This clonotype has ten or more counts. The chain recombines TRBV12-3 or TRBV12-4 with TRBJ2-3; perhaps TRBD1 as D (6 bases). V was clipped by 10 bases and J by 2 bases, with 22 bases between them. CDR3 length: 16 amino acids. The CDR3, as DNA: TGTGCCACACAGCCGACTGGGACATTCTACACAGATACGCAGTATTTT. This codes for CATQPTGTFYTDTQYF.

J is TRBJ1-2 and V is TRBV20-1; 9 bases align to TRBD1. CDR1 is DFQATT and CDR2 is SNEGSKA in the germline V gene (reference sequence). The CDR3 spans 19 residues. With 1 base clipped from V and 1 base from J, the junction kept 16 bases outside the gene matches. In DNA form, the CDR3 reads TGCAGTGCTAGAGCGAGTCTCCTACAGGGGGCCAAGTTTAACTATGGCTACACCTTC. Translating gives CSARASLLQGAKFNYGYTF.

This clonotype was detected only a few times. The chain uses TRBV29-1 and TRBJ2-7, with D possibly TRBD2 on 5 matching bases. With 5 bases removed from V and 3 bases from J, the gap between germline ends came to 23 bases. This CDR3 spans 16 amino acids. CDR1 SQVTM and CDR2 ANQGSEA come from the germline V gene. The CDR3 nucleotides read TGCAGCGTTTTCGTCGGCGGCTTAGCCCGGGACTACGAGCAGTACTTC. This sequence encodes CSVFVGGLARDYEQYF.

CDR3 DNA: TGTGCCATCAGTGAGAGGGGGAGCGGGAGGGCCGCGGATGAGCAGTTCTTC. It yields the protein CAISERGSGRAADEQFF. J is TRBJ2-1 and V is TRBV10-3, with TRBD2 matching 10 bases. The CDR3 is made up of 17 amino acids. Germline CDR1 ENHRY, CDR2 SYGVKD. Trimming removed 2 bases from V and 8 bases from J; junction bases left unmatched: 12.

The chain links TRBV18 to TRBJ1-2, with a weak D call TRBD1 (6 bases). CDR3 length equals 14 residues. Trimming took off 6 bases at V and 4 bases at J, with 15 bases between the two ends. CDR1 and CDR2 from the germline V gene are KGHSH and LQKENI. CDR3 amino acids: CASSTTDSLYGYTF. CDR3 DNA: TGTGCCAGCTCCACAACGGACAGTCTCTATGGCTACACCTTC.

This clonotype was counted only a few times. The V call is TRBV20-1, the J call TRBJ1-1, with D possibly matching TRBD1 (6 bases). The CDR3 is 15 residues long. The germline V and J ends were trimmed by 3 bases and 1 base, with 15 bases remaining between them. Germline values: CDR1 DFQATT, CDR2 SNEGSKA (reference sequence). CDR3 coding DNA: TGCAGTGCTAGGGGGGGCAGGGCAAGGAACACTGAAGCTTTCTTT. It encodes CSARGGRARNTEAFF.

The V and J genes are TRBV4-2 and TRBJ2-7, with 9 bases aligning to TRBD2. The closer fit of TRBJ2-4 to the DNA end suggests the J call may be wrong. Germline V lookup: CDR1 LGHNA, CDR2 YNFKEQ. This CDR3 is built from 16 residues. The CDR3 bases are TGTGCCAGCAGCCGACAACAGGCAGCGGGAGGAAACATTCAGTACTTC. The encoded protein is CASSRQQAAGGNIQYF.

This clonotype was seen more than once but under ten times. The CDR3 DNA reads TGTGCCAGCAGCCAAATTGGACAGGGACTCTACACCTTC. This encodes CASSQIGQGLYTF. This chain links TRBV3-1 with TRBJ1-2; 8 nucleotides match TRBD1. J lost 10 bases, V lost 2 bases, and 6 bases had no gene match. There are 13 residues in the CDR3. Per the germline V gene, CDR1 is LGHDT and CDR2 is YNNKEL (reference sequence).

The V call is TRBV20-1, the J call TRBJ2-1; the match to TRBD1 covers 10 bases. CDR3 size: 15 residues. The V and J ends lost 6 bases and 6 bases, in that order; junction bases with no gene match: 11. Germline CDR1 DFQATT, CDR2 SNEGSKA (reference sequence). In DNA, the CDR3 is TGCAGTGCCCGGAAGGACAGGGGGAAATGCAATGAGCAGTTCTTC. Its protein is CSARKDRGKCNEQFF.